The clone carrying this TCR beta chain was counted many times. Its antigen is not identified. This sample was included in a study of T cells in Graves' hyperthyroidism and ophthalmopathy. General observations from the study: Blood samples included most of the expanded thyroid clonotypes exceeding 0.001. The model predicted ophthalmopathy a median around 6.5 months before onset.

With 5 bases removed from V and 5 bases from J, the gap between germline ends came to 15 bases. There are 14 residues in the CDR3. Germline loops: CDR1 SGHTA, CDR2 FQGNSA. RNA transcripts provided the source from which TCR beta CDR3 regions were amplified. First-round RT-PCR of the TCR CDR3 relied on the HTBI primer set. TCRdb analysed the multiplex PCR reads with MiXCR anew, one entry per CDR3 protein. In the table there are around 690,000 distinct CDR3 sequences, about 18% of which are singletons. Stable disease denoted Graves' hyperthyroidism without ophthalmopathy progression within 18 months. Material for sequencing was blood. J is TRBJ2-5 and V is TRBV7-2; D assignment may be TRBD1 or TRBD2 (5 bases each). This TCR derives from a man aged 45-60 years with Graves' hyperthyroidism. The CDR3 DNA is TGTGCCAGCAGCCTTGGGACGTCCCAGGAGACCCAGTACTTC. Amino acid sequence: CASSLGTSQETQYF.